This T cell receptor (beta chain) was recorded in a study of blood T cell repertoires in COVID-19. In the study overall: The study drew acute and convalescent COVID-19 samples from the United States, Italy and Spain.

Germline V gives CDR1 LNHDA, CDR2 SQIVND (reference sequence). The CDR3 contains 15 residues. V gave up 5 bases and J gave up 4 bases; unmatched junction bases: 3. Produced via immunoSEQ multiplex PCR; TCRdb's table is partial and in-frame only. The sample shows some 140,000 clones, under 85% of them seen only once. What was sequenced was peripheral blood. The sequence came from a man in his fifties or sixties with COVID-19, enrolled during active disease. The chain couples TRBV19 to TRBJ2-1; 12 nucleotides agree with TRBD2. The CDR3 reads CASSPGTSGYNEQFF. DNA for the CDR3: TGTGCCAGTAGTCCCGGGACTAGCGGGTACAATGAGCAGTTCTTC. Full variable domain (rest looked up from reference TRBV19 and TRBJ2-1): DGGITQSPKYLFRKEGQNVTLSCEQNLNHDAMYWYRQDPGQGLRLIYYSQIVNDFQKGDIAEGYSVSREKKESFPLTVTSAQKNPTAFYLCASSPGTSGYNEQFFGPGTRLTVL.